The TCR beta chain described here comes from a study of T cell responses to AZD1222 COVID-19 vaccine. Regarding the study as a whole: The donors showed a predominance of white British ancestry and of females, with possible underestimation of clonal diversity. It was only a handful of AZD1222 recipients who were seropositive at baseline. Vaccine-related CD4 TCRs covered spike, predominating at 160-218 and 743-854. Vaccination with two AZD1222 doses was followed by a rise in Spike-specific TCR breadth and depth.

A note on this clone: What it recognizes is unknown.

Measured with immunoSEQ multiplex PCR; TCRdb has only the in-frame clones, and not every one. The repertoire holds 150,000 to 200,000 clones, roughly 93% seen once, with roughly 3.9% in the top ten. CDR3 length: 16 amino acids. Trimming stripped 0 bases from V and 0 bases from J, with 8 bases between. Germline V lookup: CDR1 MNHEY, CDR2 SVGAGI. The chain is built from TRBV6-5 and TRBJ1-4; possibly TRBD1 for D (6 bases). This TCR came from an adult in good health. The sample in question was peripheral blood, obtained on day 0 of AZD1222 vaccination. In DNA, the CDR3 is TGTGCCAGCAGTTACTCACAGGGATCAACTAATGAAAAACTGTTTTTT. Translated: CASSYSQGSTNEKLFF.